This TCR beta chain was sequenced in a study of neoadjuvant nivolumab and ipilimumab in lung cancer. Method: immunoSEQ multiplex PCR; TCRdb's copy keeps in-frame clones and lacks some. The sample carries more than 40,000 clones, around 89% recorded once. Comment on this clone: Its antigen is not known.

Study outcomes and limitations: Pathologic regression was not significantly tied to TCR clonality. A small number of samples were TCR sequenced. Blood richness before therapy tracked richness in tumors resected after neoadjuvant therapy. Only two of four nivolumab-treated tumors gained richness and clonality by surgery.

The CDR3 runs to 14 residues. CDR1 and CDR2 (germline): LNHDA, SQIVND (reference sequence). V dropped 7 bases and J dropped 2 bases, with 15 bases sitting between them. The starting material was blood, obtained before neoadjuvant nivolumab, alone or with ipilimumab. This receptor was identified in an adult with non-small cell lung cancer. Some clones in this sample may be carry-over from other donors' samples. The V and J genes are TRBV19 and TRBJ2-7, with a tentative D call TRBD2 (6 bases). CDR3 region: CASKRAGPTYEQYF. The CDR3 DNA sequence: TGTGCCAGTAAGCGGGCAGGGCCTACCTACGAGCAGTACTTC.